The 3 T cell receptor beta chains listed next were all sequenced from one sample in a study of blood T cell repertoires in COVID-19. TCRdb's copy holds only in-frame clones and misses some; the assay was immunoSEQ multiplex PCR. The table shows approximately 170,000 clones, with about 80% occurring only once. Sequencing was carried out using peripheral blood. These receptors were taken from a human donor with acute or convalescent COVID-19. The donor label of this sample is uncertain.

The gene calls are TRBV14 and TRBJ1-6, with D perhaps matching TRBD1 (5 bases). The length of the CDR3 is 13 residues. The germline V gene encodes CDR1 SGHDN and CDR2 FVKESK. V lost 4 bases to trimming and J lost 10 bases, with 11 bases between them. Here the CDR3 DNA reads TGTGCCAGCAGCCCCTGGGGGGACTCACCCCTCCACTTT. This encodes CASSPWGDSPLHF.

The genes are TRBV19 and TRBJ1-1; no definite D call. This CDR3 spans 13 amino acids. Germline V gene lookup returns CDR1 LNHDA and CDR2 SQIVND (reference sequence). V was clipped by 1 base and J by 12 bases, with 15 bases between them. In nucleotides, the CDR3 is TGTGCCAGTAGTATAGTAGCGGCCAAAAGAACTTTCTTT. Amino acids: CASSIVAAKRTFF.

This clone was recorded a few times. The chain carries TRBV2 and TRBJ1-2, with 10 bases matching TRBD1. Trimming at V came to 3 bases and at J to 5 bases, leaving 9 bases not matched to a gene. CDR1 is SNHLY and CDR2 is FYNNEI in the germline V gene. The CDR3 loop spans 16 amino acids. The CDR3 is CASSDSDRGRRYGYTF. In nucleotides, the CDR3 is TGTGCCAGCAGTGACTCCGACAGGGGGCGTCGGTATGGCTACACCTTC.